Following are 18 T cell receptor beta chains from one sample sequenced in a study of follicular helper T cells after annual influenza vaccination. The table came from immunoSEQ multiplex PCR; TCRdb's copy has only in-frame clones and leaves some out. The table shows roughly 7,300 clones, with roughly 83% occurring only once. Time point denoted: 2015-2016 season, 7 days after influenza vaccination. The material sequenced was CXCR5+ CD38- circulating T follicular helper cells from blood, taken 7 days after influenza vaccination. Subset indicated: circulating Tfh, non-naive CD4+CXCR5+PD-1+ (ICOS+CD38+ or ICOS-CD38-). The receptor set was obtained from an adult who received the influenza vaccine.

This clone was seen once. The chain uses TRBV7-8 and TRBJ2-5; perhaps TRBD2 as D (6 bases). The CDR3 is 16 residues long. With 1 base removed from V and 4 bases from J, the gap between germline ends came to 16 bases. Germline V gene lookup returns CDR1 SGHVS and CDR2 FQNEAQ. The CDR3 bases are TGTGCCAGCAGCTTAGTGTGGGGGGAGGATGGAGAGACCCAGTACTTC. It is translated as CASSLVWGEDGETQYF.

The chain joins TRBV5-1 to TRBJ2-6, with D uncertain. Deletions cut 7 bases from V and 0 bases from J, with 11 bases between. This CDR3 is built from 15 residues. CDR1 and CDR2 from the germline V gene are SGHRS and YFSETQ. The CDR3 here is CASAPGSSGANVLTF. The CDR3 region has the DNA TGCGCCAGCGCCCCCGGTAGCTCTGGGGCCAACGTCCTGACTTTC.

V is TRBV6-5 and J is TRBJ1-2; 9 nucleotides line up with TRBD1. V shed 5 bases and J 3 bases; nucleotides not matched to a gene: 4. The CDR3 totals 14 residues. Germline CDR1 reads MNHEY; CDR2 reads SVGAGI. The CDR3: CASSQDRGDYGYTF. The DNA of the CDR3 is TGTGCCAGCAGTCAGGACAGGGGTGACTATGGCTACACCTTC.

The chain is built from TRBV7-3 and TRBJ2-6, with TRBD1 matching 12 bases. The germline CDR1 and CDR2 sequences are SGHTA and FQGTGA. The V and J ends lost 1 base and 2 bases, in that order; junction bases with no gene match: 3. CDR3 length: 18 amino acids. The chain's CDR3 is CASSLKGQGATGANVLTF. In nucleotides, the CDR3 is TGTGCCAGCAGCTTAAAGGGACAGGGGGCGACTGGGGCCAACGTCCTGACTTTC.

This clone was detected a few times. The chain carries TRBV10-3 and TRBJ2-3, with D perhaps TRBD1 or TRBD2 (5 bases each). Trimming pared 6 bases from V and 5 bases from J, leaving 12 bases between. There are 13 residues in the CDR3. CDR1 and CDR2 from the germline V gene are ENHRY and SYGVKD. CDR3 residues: CAISPGRGDTQYF. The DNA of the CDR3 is TGTGCCATCAGCCCGGGACGCGGAGATACGCAGTATTTT.

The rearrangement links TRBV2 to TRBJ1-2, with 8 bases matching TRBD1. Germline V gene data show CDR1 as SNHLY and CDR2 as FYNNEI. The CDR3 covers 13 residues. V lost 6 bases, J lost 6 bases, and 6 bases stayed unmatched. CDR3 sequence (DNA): TGTGCCAGCAGCCGACAGGGGCATAATGGCTACACCTTC. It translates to CASSRQGHNGYTF.

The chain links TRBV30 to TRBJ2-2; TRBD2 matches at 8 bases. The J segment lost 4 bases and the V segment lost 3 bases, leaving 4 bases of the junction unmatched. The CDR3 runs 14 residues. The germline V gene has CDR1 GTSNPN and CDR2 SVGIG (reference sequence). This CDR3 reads CAWRSGSRTGELFF. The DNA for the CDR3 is TGTGCCTGGAGAAGCGGGAGTCGCACCGGGGAGCTGTTTTTT.

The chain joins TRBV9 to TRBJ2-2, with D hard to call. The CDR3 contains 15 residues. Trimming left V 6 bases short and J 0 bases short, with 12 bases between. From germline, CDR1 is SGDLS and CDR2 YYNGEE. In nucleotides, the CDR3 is TGTGCCAGCACCCCCGGAAGCCCGAACACCGGGGAGCTGTTTTTT. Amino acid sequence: CASTPGSPNTGELFF.

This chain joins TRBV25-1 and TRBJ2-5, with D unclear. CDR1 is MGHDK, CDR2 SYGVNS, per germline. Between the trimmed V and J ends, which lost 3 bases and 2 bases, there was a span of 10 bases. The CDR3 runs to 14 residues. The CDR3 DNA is TGTGCCAGCAGTGACCGACTGACACAAGAGACCCAGTACTTC. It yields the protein CASSDRLTQETQYF.

The CDR3 sequence: CASSLVGGGAYNEQFF. CDR3 DNA: TGTGCCAGCAGCTTGGTGGGAGGGGGCGCTTACAATGAGCAGTTCTTC. V is TRBV5-4 and J is TRBJ2-1, with D tentatively TRBD1 or TRBD2 (7 bases each). Germline V gene sequence: CDR1 SGHNT, CDR2 YYREEE (reference sequence). The germline V and J ends were trimmed by 0 bases and 4 bases, with 14 bases remaining between them. This CDR3 spans 16 amino acids.

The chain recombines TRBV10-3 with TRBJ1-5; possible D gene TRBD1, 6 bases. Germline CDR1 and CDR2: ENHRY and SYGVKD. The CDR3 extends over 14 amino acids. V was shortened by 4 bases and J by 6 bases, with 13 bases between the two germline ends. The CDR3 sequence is CAISGTGLGQPQHF. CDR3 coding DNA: TGTGCCATCAGTGGAACAGGGTTGGGTCAGCCCCAGCATTTT.

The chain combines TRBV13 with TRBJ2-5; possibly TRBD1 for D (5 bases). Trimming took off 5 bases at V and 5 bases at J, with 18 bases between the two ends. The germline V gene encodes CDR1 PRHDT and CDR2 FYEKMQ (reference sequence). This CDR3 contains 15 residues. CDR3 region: CASSRTQIARETQYF. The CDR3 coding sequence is TGTGCCAGCAGCCGGACACAAATAGCACGGGAGACCCAGTACTTC.

CDR3 sequence: CASSQGLAGTGNEQFF. The CDR3, as DNA: TGTGCCAGCAGCCAAGGGCTAGCGGGAACGGGTAATGAGCAGTTCTTC. J is TRBJ2-1 and V is TRBV4-2; the match to TRBD2 covers 9 bases. The CDR3 sequence is 16 residues long. V was pared by 1 base and J by 7 bases, with 8 bases of the junction left unmatched. The V gene's germline CDR1 is LGHNA and CDR2 YNFKEQ.

The CDR3 loop reads CASSSGTSGSGNEQFF. The DNA for the CDR3 is TGCGCCAGCAGCTCCGGCACTAGCGGGAGTGGCAATGAGCAGTTCTTC. The genes are TRBV5-1 and TRBJ2-1; the match to TRBD2 covers 11 bases. Germline CDR1 is SGHRS and CDR2 is YFSETQ. The CDR3 runs to 16 residues. The junction had 8 bases not matched to a gene; V was cut back by 3 bases and J by 6 bases.

Here the CDR3 reads CASSRPSGNTIYF. CDR3 nucleotides: TGTGCCAGCAGTCGGCCCTCTGGAAACACCATATATTTT. The chain couples TRBV6-5 to TRBJ1-3; D gene unclear. V shed 5 bases and J shed 0 bases, with 5 bases lying between them. CDR1 is MNHEY and CDR2 is SVGAGI in the germline V gene. The CDR3 has 13 residues.

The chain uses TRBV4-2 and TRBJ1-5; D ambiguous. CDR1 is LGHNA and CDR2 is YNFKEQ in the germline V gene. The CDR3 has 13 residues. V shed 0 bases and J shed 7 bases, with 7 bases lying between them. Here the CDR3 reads CASSQDLRQPQHF. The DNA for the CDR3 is TGTGCCAGCAGCCAAGATCTCCGGCAGCCCCAGCATTTT.

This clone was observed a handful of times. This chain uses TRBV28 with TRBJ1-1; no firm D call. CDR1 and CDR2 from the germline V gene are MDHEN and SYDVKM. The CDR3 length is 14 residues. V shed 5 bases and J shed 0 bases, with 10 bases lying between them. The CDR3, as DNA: TGTGCCAGCAGTCAAGGGCTCATGAACACTGAAGCTTTCTTT. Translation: CASSQGLMNTEAFF.

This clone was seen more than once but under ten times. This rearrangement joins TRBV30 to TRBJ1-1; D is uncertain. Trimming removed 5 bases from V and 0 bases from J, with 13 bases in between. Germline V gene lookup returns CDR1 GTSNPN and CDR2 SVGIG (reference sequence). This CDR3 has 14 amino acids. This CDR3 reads CAWGRESVNTEAFF. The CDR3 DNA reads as TGTGCCTGGGGGAGGGAATCCGTGAACACTGAAGCTTTCTTT.